The entry below gives a single TCR beta chain sequence along with its context. This sample is drawn from a study of blood T cell repertoires in COVID-19. The overall study: The United States, Italy and Spain provided the acute and convalescent COVID-19 samples. T cells, B-cell-depleted T cells, or PBMCs supplied cDNA or gDNA.

V lost 4 bases and J lost 2, with 13 bases in between. The CDR3 consists of 15 residues. The germline V gene encodes CDR1 LGHDT and CDR2 YNNKEL (reference sequence). Study processing details: For nucleated cells, counts were estimated from reference gene primer amplification. The method was immunoSEQ multiplex PCR; TCRdb's version includes in-frame clones alone and lacks a portion of them. Clone size and V and J calls were adopted from that table, with D and trimming inferred from the DNA. The data show some 80,000 clones, around nine tenths seen once. The TCR was taken from a woman of 80 years or more with active or convalescent COVID-19. The chain combines TRBV3-1 (or the pseudogene TRBV3-2) with TRBJ2-3, with D possibly TRBD2 on 5 matching bases. Sequencing was performed on peripheral blood. The CDR3 region has the DNA TGTGCCAGCAGCCGTAACCCTGACTACACAGATACGCAGTATTTT. Translating gives CASSRNPDYTDTQYF.